A selection of T cell receptor beta chains follows, all from one sample in a study of early T cells in non-severe SARS-CoV-2 infection. Each CDR3 protein gets one entry after TCRdb re-called the 5' RACE reads with MiXCR. The repertoire holds about 52,000 distinct CDR3 sequences, with approximately 10% as singletons. Sequenced material: whole blood. These receptors were collected from an adult who was a healthcare worker with PCR-confirmed SARS-CoV-2 infection or an uninfected control (not recorded which). Both conserved end residues are part of each CDR3. Each record gives: clone size, J gene, D gene, V gene, CDR3 length, CDR3 protein, CDR3 DNA. The D gene is left open where the match is weak. A clone size is listed for some rows: how often the clone was seen (once, few, many), or a class if it is expanded.

>.|TRBJ2-7|.|TRBV5-4|16
CASSLGGAASSYEQYF
TGTGCCAGCAGCTTGGGAGGGGCGGCGAGCTCCTACGAGCAGTACTTC
>many|TRBJ2-1|.|TRBV7-9|13
CASSLEWDLIIIF
TGTGCCAGCAGCTTAGAGTGGGACCTGATCATAATCTTC
>many|TRBJ1-2|TRBD1|TRBV7-2|14
CASSLDQGADGYTF
TGTGCCAGCAGCTTAGATCAGGGGGCGGATGGCTACACCTTC
>few|TRBJ2-1|.|TRBV7-9|17
CASSLGSGITSLNEQFF
TGTGCCAGCAGCTTAGGTTCAGGGATTACTTCACTCAATGAGCAGTTCTTC
>many|TRBJ1-1|.|TRBV4-3|13
CASSQDGRTEAFF
TGCGCCAGCAGCCAAGATGGACGCACTGAAGCTTTCTTT
>few|TRBJ2-7|.|TRBV20-1|11
CSARLTHEQYF
TGCAGTGCTAGACTAACCCACGAGCAGTACTTC
>.|TRBJ2-1|TRBD2|TRBV6-2/TRBV6-3|15
CTSSRLAAILPEQFF
TGTACCAGCAGCCGACTAGCCGCTATCCTTCCTGAGCAGTTCTTC
>.|TRBJ1-4|.|TRBV5-1|15
CASSLEGGRYEKLFF
TGCGCCAGCAGCTTGGAAGGCGGGAGGTATGAAAAACTGTTTTTT
>.|TRBJ2-3|TRBD2|TRBV6-4|15
CASSPSGGRTDTQYF
TGTGCCAGCAGCCCTAGCGGGGGGCGCACAGATACGCAGTATTTT
>.|TRBJ2-7|TRBD2|TRBV7-9|13
CASNAGEAYEQYF
TGTGCCAGCAACGCGGGGGAGGCCTACGAGCAGTACTTC
>many|TRBJ2-2|.|TRBV7-6|16
CASSFSGRKNTGELFF
TGTGCCAGCAGCTTTTCCGGGCGGAAGAACACCGGGGAGCTGTTTTTT
>many|TRBJ1-6|TRBD1|TRBV4-3|14
CASSLDRGDSPLHF
TGCGCCAGCAGCCTTGACAGGGGGGACTCACCCCTCCACTTT
>many|TRBJ2-2|.|TRBV24-1|13
CATSGSNTGELFF
TGTGCCACCAGCGGGTCGAACACCGGGGAGCTGTTTTTT
>.|TRBJ2-3|TRBD1|TRBV9|15
CASSGRDRGTDTQYF
TGTGCCAGCAGCGGCCGGGACAGGGGCACAGATACGCAGTATTTT
>many|TRBJ2-5|TRBD1|TRBV7-2|17
CASSLVPFGRGKETQYF
TGTGCCAGCAGCTTAGTACCCTTTGGCAGGGGGAAAGAGACCCAGTACTTC
>many|TRBJ2-4|.|TRBV5-6|15
CASSGLRGNKNIQYF
TGTGCCAGCAGCGGCCTCCGGGGGAACAAAAACATTCAGTACTTC
>.|TRBJ2-1|TRBD2|TRBV6-2/TRBV6-3|15
CASSYWSSGRNEQFF
TGTGCCAGCAGTTACTGGTCTAGCGGACGGAATGAGCAGTTCTTC
>.|TRBJ2-3|.|TRBV18|13
CASQDSLQATQYF
TGTGCCAGCCAAGACTCCCTCCAAGCTACGCAGTATTTT
>few|TRBJ1-4|TRBD1|TRBV11-2|17
CASSLEGQEPTNEKLFF
TGTGCCAGCAGCTTAGAGGGACAGGAACCAACTAATGAAAAACTGTTTTTT
>few|TRBJ2-2|.|TRBV10-2|15
CASSRFRANTGDLFF
TGCGCCAGCAGTCGTTTTCGGGCGAACACCGGGGATCTGTTTTTT
>few|TRBJ2-5|TRBD1|TRBV6-1|14
CASSLTGIQETQYF
TGTGCCAGCAGCCTGACAGGGATTCAAGAGACCCAGTACTTC
>many|TRBJ2-5|.|TRBV7-9|14
CASSPRQAQETQYF
TGTGCCAGCAGCCCTCGACAGGCCCAAGAGACCCAGTACTTC
>few|TRBJ2-6|.|TRBV20-1|17
CSARARQEHSGANVLTF
TGCAGTGCTAGAGCCCGACAGGAACACTCTGGGGCCAACGTCCTGACTTTC
>.|TRBJ1-1|TRBD1|TRBV5-1|17
CASSLGGTATMNTEAFF
TGCGCCAGCAGCTTGGGTGGGACAGCCACCATGAACACTGAAGCTTTCTTT
>many|TRBJ2-2|.|TRBV24-1|12
CATSDGTGELFF
TGTGCCACCAGCGACGGCACCGGGGAGCTGTTTTTT
>many|TRBJ1-2|.|TRBV3-1|16
CASSQDERGATYGYTF
TGTGCCAGCAGCCAAGATGAAAGGGGGGCGACCTATGGCTACACCTTC
>few|TRBJ1-4|.|TRBV12-3/TRBV12-4|14
CASSFTATNEKLFF
TGTGCCAGCAGCTTCACCGCAACTAATGAAAAACTGTTTTTT
>many|TRBJ1-5|TRBD1|TRBV6-2/TRBV6-3|13
CASSDRRDQPQHF
TGTGCCAGCTCGGACAGGCGGGATCAGCCCCAGCATTTT
>many|TRBJ1-6|.|TRBV28|16
CASSLPVTPYNSPLHF
TGTGCCAGCAGTCTTCCGGTAACCCCCTATAATTCACCCCTCCACTTT
>many|TRBJ2-7|TRBD2|TRBV7-9|14
CASSFTSGSNEQYF
TGTGCCAGCAGCTTTACTAGCGGGAGCAACGAGCAGTACTTC
>many|TRBJ1-2|.|TRBV19|12
CASNRVGYGYTF
TGTGCCAGTAACAGGGTGGGGTATGGCTACACCTTC
>few|TRBJ1-4|.|TRBV7-9|13
CASSSGPFEKLFF
TGTGCCAGCAGCTCGGGACCCTTCGAAAAACTGTTTTTT
>.|TRBJ2-1|TRBD2|TRBV4-3|13
CATALAGGDEQFF
TGCGCCACCGCACTAGCGGGGGGGGATGAGCAGTTCTTC
>few|TRBJ2-5|.|TRBV7-2|13
CASSMTEKETQYF
TGTGCCAGCAGCATGACGGAAAAAGAGACCCAGTACTTC
>many|TRBJ1-1|TRBD1|TRBV30|14
CAWTKTGGDTEAFF
TGTGCCTGGACTAAGACAGGGGGGGACACTGAAGCTTTCTTT
>.|TRBJ2-4|.|TRBV6-2/TRBV6-3|16
CASSYPQDGAKNIQYF
TGTGCCAGCAGTTACCCCCAGGACGGAGCCAAAAACATTCAGTACTTC
>many|TRBJ1-1|.|TRBV6-5|15
CASSPRPGMFTEAFF
TGTGCCAGCAGCCCCCGACCAGGGATGTTCACTGAAGCTTTCTTT
>.|TRBJ2-5|.|TRBV29-1|12
CSVTRVVETQYF
TGCAGCGTCACCAGGGTTGTGGAGACCCAGTACTTC
>many|TRBJ2-7|.|TRBV28|16
CASSQDSGIISYEQYF
TGTGCCAGCAGTCAAGACTCCGGGATCATCTCCTACGAGCAGTACTTC
>many|TRBJ2-7|TRBD2|TRBV20-1|15
CSGQFMTSFSYEQYF
TGCAGTGGCCAGTTTATGACTAGCTTCTCCTACGAGCAGTACTTC
>.|TRBJ1-4|.|TRBV27|14
CASSLAAGQGKLFF
TGTGCCAGCAGTTTAGCGGCGGGCCAGGGAAAACTGTTTTTT
>many|TRBJ2-6|TRBD1|TRBV18|16
CASSQSRGTGANVLTF
TGTGCCAGCTCGCAGTCCAGGGGGACCGGGGCCAACGTCCTGACTTTC
>.|TRBJ2-2|.|TRBV7-2|14
CASSLQPNTGELFF
TGTGCCAGCAGCTTACAACCGAACACCGGGGAGCTGTTTTTT
>many|TRBJ2-1|TRBD1|TRBV2|13
CASSEAVTGGRFF
TGTGCCAGCAGTGAAGCGGTCACAGGGGGTCGGTTCTTC
>few|TRBJ2-2|.|TRBV7-9|15
CASSLFTGSTGELFF
TGTGCCAGCAGCTTATTTACCGGGAGCACCGGGGAGCTGTTTTTT
>.|TRBJ2-2|.|TRBV11-3|15
CVSSFGQGNTGELFF
TGTGTCAGCAGCTTTGGGCAGGGGAACACCGGGGAGCTGTTTTTT
>.|TRBJ1-5|.|TRBV14|12
CASSLILGPQHF
TGTGCCAGCAGCTTAATACTGGGTCCCCAGCATTTT
>few|TRBJ2-4|.|TRBV6-2/TRBV6-3|17
CASSYSRDLLAKNIQYF
TGTGCCAGCAGTTACTCGAGGGACCTACTAGCCAAAAACATTCAGTACTTC
>.|TRBJ1-4|.|TRBV28|12
CVSSAVGEKLFF
TGTGTCAGCAGCGCAGTCGGCGAAAAACTGTTTTTT
>few|TRBJ2-3|.|TRBV10-2|12
CASSDPGDTQYF
TGCGCCAGCAGTGATCCGGGCGATACGCAGTATTTT